This is a list of T cell receptor beta chains from one sample in a study of control samples from healthy donors and cancer patients. The data were produced by immunoSEQ multiplex PCR, yet TCRdb's version contains in-frame clones alone and is incomplete. The sample consists of roughly 150,000 clones, 92% of them appearing once. Sequences were obtained from blood. These receptors came from a woman in her thirties in good health. Each CDR3 is given with its conserved first and last residue. A D gene is named only where the DNA matches it firmly.

V gene	J gene	D gene	CDR3 protein
TRBV5-4	TRBJ2-3	TRBD2	CASSLRTGAGDTQYF
TRBV27	TRBJ1-6	-	CASSFGLNNSPLHF
TRBV28	TRBJ1-1	-	CASMRNTEAFF
TRBV27	TRBJ2-1	TRBD1	CASSGSDGTGESEQFF
TRBV11-2	TRBJ1-6	-	CASSLVVGPPNSPLHF
TRBV5-4	TRBJ2-3	-	CASSGDLASTDTQYF
TRBV16	TRBJ2-7	TRBD2	CASSQSGRVYEQYF
TRBV6-5	TRBJ1-2	TRBD1	CASRDRGLGYTF
TRBV4-2	TRBJ1-4	TRBD1	CASSQGTGRNEKLFF
TRBV7-9	TRBJ2-7	-	CASSPIDRYEQYF
TRBV19	TRBJ2-1	TRBD2	CASSGVAGSYNEQFF
TRBV5-1	TRBJ2-1	-	CASSLDARLGFNEQFF
TRBV27	TRBJ2-1	TRBD2	CASSSGLAGFFYNEQFF
TRBV24-1	TRBJ2-3	-	CATSDFPGDTQYF
TRBV7-2	TRBJ1-1	TRBD1	CASSPSPGTGPNTEAFF
TRBV5-1	TRBJ2-7	-	CASSSTLSQGPGEQYF
TRBV10-1	TRBJ2-5	-	CASSDSGEETQYF
TRBV24-1	TRBJ2-1	-	CATSDSRAHEQFF
TRBV9	TRBJ1-1	-	CASSVVFGGDTEAFF
TRBV5-1	TRBJ1-6	-	CASSLEILGGNSPLHF
TRBV27	TRBJ2-1	-	CASSSPVGSYNEQFF
TRBV6-1	TRBJ1-6	-	CASSESGSSPLHF
TRBV29-1	TRBJ1-1	-	CSVSIGGVGTEAFF
TRBV25-1	TRBJ2-7	-	CASSATFTPGYEQYF
TRBV28	TRBJ2-7	-	CASSLGGSSYEQYF
TRBV7-9	TRBJ2-2	TRBD2	CASSLVYLLAGAGTGELFF
TRBV27	TRBJ1-1	-	CASSLSGVGTEAFF
TRBV15	TRBJ1-4	-	CATSRGPGATNEKLFF
TRBV7-2	TRBJ2-7	-	CASTLRPTVDEQYF
TRBV24-1	TRBJ2-7	TRBD2	CATSDTSGRVNEQYF
TRBV4-1	TRBJ1-4	-	CASSQPPGAVSGEKLFF
TRBV30	TRBJ2-7	-	CAWIPGTRYEQYF
TRBV19	TRBJ1-1	-	CASTTFGRDGSIRTEAFF
TRBV7-9	TRBJ2-2	TRBD2	CASSFSPGTRGTGELFF
TRBV28	TRBJ2-3	TRBD1	CASSTTGFTDTQYF
TRBV6-5	TRBJ1-6	-	CASSYSDSHNSPLHF
TRBV9	TRBJ2-2	-	CASGGSRSNTGELFF
TRBV5-5	TRBJ1-2	-	CASSPWSNGNYGYTF
TRBV3-1/TRBV3-2	TRBJ2-4	-	CASSQGGAAKNIQYF
TRBV5-8	TRBJ2-1	TRBD2	CASSPAGTSGRAGNEQFF
TRBV4-1	TRBJ2-5	-	CASSQKFFSLGRGGFGETQYF
TRBV19	TRBJ1-5	-	CASSTGRINQPQHF
TRBV7-9	TRBJ1-3	TRBD1	CASSLSLYFMTGTGNTIYF
TRBV4-1	TRBJ2-7	TRBD1	CASSQVATGGEQYF
TRBV12-3/TRBV12-4	TRBJ2-4	TRBD2	CASSWGLDNIQYF
TRBV7-2	TRBJ1-3	-	CASSLDRAAGNTIYF